This TCR beta chain is drawn from a study of cytomegalovirus exposure and HLA in healthy donors. About the research overall: An early release of data contained 70 million to 95 million unique TCRs, which came from HLA-typed donors.

Overall study results and limits: Trimming of TCR beta V- and J-genes showed a link, identified in a later analysis, to a missense DCLRE1C variant.

Remarks on this clone: As yet, its antigen is unknown.

The PCR made use of 60 Vbeta and 13 Jbeta primers. Assay: immunoSEQ multiplex PCR; the TCRdb copy retains only in-frame clones and omits some. This specimen shows tens of thousands of clones; the ten leading clones hold around 1.1%. The source is a woman in her twenties or thirties in good health and CMV-seronegative. The sequencing input was PBMCs.

The CDR3 reads CACPGQGAGDPEAFF. CDR3 nucleotide sequence: TGTGCCTGTCCGGGACAGGGGGCCGGGGATCCTGAAGCTTTCTTT. This sequence joins TRBV30 and TRBJ1-1; 12 bases line up with TRBD1. Germline CDR1 reads GTSNPN; CDR2 reads SVGIG (reference sequence). V shed 6 bases and J 6 bases; nucleotides not matched to a gene: 11. CDR3 length: 15 amino acids.